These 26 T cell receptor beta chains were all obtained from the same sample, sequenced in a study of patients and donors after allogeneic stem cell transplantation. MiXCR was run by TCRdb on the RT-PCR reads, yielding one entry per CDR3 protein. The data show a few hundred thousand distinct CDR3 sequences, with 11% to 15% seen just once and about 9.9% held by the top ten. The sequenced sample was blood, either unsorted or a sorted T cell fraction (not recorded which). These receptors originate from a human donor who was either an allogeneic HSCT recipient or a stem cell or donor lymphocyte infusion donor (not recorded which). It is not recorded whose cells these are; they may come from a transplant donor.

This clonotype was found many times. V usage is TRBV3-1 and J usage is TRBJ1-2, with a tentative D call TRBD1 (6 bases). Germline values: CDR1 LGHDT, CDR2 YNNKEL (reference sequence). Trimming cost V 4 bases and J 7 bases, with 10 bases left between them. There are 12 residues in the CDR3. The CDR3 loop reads CASSPGGGGYTF. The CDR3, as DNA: TGTGCCAGCAGCCCCGGAGGGGGTGGCTACACCTTC.

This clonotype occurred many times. CDR3 residues: CATSAGTGPPNEKLFF. The CDR3 region has the DNA TGCGCCACCTCGGCCGGGACAGGGCCCCCTAATGAAAAACTGTTTTTT. V usage is TRBV5-1 and J usage is TRBJ1-4, with 9 bases identical to TRBD1. The germline gives CDR1 SGHRS, CDR2 YFSETQ. The CDR3 runs 16 residues. V trimming: 9 bases; J trimming: 3 bases; junction bases outside the gene matches: 12.

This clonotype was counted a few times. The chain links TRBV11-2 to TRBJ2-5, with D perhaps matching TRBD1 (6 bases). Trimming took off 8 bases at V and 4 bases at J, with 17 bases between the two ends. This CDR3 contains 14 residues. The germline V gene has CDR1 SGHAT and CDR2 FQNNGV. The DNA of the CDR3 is TGTGCCAGCCAGCGACAGGAGGAGGTAGAGACCCAGTACTTC. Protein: CASQRQEEVETQYF.

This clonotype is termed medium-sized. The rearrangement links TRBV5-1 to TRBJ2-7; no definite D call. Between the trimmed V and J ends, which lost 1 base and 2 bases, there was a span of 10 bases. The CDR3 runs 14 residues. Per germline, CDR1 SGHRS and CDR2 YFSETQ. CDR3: CASSLRAYAYEQYF. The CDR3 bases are TGCGCCAGCAGCTTGCGAGCCTACGCCTACGAGCAGTACTTC.

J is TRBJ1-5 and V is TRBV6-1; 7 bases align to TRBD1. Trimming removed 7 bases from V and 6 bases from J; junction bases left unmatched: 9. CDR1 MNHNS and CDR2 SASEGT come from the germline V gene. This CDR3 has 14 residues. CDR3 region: CASTDREWGQPQHF. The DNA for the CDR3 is TGTGCCAGCACCGACAGGGAGTGGGGTCAGCCCCAGCATTTT.

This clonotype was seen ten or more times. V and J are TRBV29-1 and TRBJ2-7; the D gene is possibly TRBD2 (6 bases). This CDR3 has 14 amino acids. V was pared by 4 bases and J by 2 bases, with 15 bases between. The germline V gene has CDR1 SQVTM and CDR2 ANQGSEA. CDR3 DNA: TGCAGCGTTGTTTACGGGACTGGGACCTACGAGCAGTACTTC. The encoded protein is CSVVYGTGTYEQYF.

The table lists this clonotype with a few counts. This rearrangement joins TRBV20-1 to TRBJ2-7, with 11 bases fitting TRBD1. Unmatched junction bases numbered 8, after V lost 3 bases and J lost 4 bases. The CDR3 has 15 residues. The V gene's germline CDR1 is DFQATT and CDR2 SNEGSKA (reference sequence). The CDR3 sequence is CSASPRTGGLYEQYF. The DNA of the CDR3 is TGCAGTGCTAGCCCCCGGACAGGGGGCTTGTACGAGCAGTACTTC.

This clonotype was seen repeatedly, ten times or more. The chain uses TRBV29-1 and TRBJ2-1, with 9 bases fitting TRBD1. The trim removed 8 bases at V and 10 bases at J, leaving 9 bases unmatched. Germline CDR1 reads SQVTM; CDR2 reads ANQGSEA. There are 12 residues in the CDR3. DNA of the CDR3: TGCAGCACCCGACCGGGACAGGGAGAGCAGTTCTTC. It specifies CSTRPGQGEQFF.

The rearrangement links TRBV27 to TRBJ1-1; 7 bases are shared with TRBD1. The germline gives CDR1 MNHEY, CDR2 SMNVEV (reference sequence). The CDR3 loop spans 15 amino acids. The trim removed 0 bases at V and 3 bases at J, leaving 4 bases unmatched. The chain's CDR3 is CASSLSKGGYTEAFF. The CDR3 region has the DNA TGTGCCAGCAGTTTATCAAAAGGGGGCTACACTGAAGCTTTCTTT.

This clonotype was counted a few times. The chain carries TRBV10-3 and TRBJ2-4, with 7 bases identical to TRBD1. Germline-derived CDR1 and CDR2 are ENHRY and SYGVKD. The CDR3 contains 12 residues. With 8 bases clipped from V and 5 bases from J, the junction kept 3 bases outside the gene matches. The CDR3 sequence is CAIRDRENIQYF. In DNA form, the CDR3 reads TGTGCCATCCGAGACAGGGAAAACATTCAGTACTTC.

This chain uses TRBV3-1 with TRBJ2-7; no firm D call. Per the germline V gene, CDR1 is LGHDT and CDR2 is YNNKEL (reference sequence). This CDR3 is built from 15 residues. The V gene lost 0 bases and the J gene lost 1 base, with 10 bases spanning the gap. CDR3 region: CASSQDIGPSYEQYF. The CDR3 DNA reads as TGTGCCAGCAGCCAAGATATAGGGCCATCCTACGAGCAGTACTTC.

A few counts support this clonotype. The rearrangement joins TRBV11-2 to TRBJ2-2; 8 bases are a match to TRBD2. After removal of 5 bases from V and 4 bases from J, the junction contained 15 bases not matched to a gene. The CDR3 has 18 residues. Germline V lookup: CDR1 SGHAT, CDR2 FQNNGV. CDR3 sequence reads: CASSRNPSGSVGTGELFF. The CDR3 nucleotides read TGTGCCAGCAGCCGAAATCCGAGCGGGAGTGTTGGCACCGGGGAGCTGTTTTTT.

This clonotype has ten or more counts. This CDR3 is CASSANMGGANVLTF. Written as DNA, the CDR3 is TGTGCCAGCAGCGCCAATATGGGAGGGGCCAACGTCCTGACTTTC. The chain has TRBV9 and TRBJ2-6; D call uncertain. CDR3 length: 15 amino acids. Germline CDR1 and CDR2: SGDLS and YYNGEE. Between the trimmed V and J ends, which lost 3 bases and 4 bases, there was a span of 11 bases.

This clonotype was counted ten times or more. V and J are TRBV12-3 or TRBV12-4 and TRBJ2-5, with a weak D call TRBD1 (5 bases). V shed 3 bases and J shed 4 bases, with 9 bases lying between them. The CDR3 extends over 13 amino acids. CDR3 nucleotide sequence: TGTGCCAGCAGTTTGGTAGGGGCAGAGACCCAGTACTTC. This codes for CASSLVGAETQYF.

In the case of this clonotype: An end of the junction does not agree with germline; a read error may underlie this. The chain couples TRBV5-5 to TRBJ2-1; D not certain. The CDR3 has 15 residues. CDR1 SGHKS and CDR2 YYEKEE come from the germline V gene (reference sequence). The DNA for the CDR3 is TGTGCCAGCTGGACGCCCAGGCAGTCCTACAATGAGCAGATCTTC. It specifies CASWTPRQSYNEQIF.

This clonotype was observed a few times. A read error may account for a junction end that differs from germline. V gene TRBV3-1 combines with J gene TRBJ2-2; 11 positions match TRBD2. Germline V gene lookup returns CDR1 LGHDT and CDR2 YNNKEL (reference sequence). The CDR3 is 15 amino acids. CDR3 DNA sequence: TGTGCCGGCAGCCAAGAGGGACTAGCGGTCGGGGAGCTGTTTTTT. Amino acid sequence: CAGSQEGLAVGELFF. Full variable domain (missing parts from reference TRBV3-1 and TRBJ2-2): DTAVSQTPKYLVTQMGNDKSIKCEQNLGHDTMYWYKQDSKKFLKIMFSYNNKELIINETVPNRFSPKSPDKAHLNLHINSLELGDSAVYFCAGSQEGLAVGELFFGEGSRLTVL.

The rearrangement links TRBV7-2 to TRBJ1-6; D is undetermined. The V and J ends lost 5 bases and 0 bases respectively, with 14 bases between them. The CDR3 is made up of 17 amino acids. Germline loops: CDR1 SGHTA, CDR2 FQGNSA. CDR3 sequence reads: CASSIGVPSSYNSPLHF. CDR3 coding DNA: TGTGCCAGCAGCATAGGAGTCCCGAGCTCCTATAATTCACCCCTCCACTTT.

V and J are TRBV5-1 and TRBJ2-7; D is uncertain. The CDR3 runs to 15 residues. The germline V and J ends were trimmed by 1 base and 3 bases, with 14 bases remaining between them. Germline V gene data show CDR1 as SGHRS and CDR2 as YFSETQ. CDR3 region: CASSLTDGAIYEQYF. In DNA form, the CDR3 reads TGCGCCAGCAGCTTGACGGACGGAGCCATCTACGAGCAGTACTTC. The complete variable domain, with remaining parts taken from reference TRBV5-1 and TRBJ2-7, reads KAGVTQTPRYLIKTRGQQVTLSCSPISGHRSVSWYQQTPGQGLQFLFEYFSETQRNKGNFPGRFSGRQFSNSRSEMNVSTLELGDSALYLCASSLTDGAIYEQYFGPGTRLTVT.

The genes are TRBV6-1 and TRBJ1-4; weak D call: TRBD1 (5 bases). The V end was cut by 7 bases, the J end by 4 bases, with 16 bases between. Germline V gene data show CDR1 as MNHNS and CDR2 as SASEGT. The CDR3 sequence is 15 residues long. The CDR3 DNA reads TGTGCCAGCAACCCCGGGGCCGCGGGTAATGAAAAACTGTTTTTT. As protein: CASNPGAAGNEKLFF.

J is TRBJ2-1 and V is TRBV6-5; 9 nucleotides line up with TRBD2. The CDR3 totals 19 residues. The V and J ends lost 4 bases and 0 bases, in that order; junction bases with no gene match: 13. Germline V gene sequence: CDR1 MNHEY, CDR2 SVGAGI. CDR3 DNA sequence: TGTGCCAGCAGTTCCACTGGAGGCGGGGGGGCCTCCTCCTACAATGAGCAGTTCTTC. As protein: CASSSTGGGGASSYNEQFF.

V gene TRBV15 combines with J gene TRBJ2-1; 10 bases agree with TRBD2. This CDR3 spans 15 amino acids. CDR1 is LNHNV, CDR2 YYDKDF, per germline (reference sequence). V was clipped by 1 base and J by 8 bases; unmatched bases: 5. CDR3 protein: CATSRVPSGSYEQFF. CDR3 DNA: TGTGCCACCAGCAGAGTGCCTAGCGGGAGCTATGAGCAGTTCTTC. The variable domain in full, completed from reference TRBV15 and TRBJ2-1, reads DAMVIQNPRYQVTQFGKPVTLSCSQTLNHNVMYWYQQKSSQAPKLLFHYYDKDFNNEADTPDNFQSRRPNTSFCFLDIRSPGLGDTAMYLCATSRVPSGSYEQFFGPGTRLTVL.

In DNA form, the CDR3 reads TGTGCCAGCAGCCCGGGACTAGCGGGGGGCACGAACACCGGGGAGCTGTTTTTT. As protein: CASSPGLAGGTNTGELFF. The chain joins TRBV11-1 to TRBJ2-2; 15 bases fit TRBD2. V trimming: 5 bases; J trimming: 0 bases; junction bases outside the gene matches: 4. The CDR3 length is 18 residues. From germline, CDR1 is SGHAT and CDR2 FQDESV (reference sequence).

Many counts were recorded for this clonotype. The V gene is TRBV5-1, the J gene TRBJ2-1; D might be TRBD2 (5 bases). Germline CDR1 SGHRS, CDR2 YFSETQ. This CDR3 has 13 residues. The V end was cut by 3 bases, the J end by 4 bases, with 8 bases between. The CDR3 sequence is CASSWTGYNEQFF. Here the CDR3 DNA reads TGCGCCAGCAGCTGGACGGGGTACAATGAGCAGTTCTTC.

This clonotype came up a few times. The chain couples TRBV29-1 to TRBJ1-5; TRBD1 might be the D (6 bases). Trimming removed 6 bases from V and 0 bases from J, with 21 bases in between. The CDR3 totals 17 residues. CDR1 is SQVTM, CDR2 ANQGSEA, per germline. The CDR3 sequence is CSVQLGGGGYSNQPQHF. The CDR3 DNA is TGCAGCGTCCAATTGGGTGGGGGCGGTTATAGCAATCAGCCCCAGCATTTT.

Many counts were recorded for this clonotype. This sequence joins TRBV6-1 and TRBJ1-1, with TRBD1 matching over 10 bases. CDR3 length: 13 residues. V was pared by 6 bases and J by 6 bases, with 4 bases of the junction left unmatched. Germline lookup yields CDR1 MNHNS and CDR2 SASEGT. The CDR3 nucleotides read TGTGCCAGCAGCCGGGACAGGGGACCTGAAGCTTTCTTT. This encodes CASSRDRGPEAFF.

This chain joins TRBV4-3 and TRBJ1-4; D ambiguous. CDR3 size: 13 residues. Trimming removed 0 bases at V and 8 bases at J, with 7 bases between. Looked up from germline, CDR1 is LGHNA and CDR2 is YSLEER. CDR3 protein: CASSQDQSEKLFF. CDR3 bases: TGCGCCAGCAGCCAAGATCAGAGCGAAAAACTGTTTTTT.